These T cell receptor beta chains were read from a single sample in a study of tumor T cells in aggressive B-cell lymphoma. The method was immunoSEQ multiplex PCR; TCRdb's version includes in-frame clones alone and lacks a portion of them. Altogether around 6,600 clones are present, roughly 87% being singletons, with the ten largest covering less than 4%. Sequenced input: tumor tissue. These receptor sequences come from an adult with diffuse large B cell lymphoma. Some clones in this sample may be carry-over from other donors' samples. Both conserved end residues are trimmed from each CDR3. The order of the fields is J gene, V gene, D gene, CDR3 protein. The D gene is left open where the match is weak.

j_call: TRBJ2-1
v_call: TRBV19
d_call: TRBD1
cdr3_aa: ASSALSGQGSNEQF

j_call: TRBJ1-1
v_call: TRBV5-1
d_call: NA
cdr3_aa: ASSLAGTREAF

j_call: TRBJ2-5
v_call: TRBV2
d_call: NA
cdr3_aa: ASKTSGQETQY

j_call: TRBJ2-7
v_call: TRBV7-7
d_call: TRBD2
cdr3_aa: ASSLEPSGSYEQY

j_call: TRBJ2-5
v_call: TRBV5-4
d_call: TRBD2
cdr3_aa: ASSFGTIFSGDQETQY

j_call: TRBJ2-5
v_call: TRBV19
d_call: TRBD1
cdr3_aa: ASGQPGPGGLETQY

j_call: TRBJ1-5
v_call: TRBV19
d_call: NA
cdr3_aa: ASSIRGIKQPQH

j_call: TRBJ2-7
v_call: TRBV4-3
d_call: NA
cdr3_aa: ASSQDFSGTFSYEQY

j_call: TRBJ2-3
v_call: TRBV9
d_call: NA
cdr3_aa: ASSAQGGRDTQY

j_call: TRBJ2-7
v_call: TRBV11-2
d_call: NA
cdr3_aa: ASSLVWGEPYEQY

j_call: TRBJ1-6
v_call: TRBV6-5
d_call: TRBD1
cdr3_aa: ASSYSSRDRSSPLH

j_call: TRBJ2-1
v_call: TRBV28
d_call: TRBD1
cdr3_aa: ASSSGGLDEQF

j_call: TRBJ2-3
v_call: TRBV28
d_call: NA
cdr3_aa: ASSGLVARDSGDTQY

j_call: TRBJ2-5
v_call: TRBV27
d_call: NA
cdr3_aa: ASSRAGETQY

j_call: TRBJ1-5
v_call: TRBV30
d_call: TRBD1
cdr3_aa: AWRTTGGHSNQPQH

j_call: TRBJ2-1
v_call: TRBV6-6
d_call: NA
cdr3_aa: ASSYHGGGNEQF

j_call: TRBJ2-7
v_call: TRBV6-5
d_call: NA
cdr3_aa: ASSSLTGPPYEQY

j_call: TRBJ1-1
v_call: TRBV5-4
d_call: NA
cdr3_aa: ASSLGNAGWTEAF

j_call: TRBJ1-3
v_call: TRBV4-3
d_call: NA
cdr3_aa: ASSQVANSGNTIY

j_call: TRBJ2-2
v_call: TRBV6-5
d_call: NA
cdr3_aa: ASSYRDTNTGELF

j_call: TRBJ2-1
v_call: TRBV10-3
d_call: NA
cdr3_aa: AVGGAANEQF

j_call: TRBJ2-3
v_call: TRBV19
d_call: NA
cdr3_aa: ASSNDRLDTQY

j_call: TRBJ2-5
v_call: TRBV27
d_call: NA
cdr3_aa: ASSFGGGETQY

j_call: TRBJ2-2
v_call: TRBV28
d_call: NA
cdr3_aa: ASSSPRRDVGELF

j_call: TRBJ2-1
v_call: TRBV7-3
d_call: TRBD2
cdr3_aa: ASSSSGTSGRSEQF

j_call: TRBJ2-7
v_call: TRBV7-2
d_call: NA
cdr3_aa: ASSLSGSVNEQY

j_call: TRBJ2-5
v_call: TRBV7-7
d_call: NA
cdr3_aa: APSRGFGETQY

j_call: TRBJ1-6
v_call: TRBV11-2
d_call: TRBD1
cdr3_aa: ASSLGDSNSPLH

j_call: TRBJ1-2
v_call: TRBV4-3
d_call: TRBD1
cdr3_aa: ASSSDRGAYGYT

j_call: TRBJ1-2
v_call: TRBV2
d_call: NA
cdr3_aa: ASMAGQGYGYT

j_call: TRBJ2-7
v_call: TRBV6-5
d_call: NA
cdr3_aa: ASSYSVSGTYEQY

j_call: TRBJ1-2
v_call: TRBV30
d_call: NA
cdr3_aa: AWSRQSYGYT

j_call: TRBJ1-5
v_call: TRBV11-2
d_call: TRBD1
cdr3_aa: ASSYRGLGQPQH

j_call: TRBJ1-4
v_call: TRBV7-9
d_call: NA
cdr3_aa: ASSFPSGLRDEKLF

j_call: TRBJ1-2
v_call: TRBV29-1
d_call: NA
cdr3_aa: SVEDLGQAPYGYT

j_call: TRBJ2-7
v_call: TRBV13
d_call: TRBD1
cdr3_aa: ASRSGQGAREQY

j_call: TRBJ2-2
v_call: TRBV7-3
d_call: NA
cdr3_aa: ASSPAGSNTGELF

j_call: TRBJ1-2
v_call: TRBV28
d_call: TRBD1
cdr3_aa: ASSLYRGQLEDGYT

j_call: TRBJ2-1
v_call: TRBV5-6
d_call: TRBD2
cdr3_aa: ASSPSTGGGYEQF

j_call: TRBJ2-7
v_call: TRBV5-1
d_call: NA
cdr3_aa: ASSTRTESYEQY